Sequencing of this TCR beta chain was carried out in a study of blood T cell repertoires in COVID-19. Study-wide context: There were acute and convalescent COVID-19 samples, and they came from the United States, Italy and Spain. Sources were T cells, B-cell-depleted T cells, or PBMCs; the material itself was cDNA or gDNA.

TCRdb keeps only in-frame clones here, not all; method: immunoSEQ multiplex PCR. This table holds under 300,000 clones, roughly 82% found once. The CDR3 covers 15 residues. The V and J ends lost 4 bases and 5 bases, in that order; junction bases with no gene match: 11. Germline CDR1 is SGHRS and CDR2 is YFSETQ. V is TRBV5-1 and J is TRBJ2-5; TRBD2 matches at 7 bases. Sample: peripheral blood. This receptor was identified in a woman aged 40-49 years who had recovered from COVID-19. CDR3: CASSPGTFGRETQYF. CDR3 in DNA: TGCGCCAGCAGCCCCGGGACTTTCGGGAGGGAGACCCAGTACTTC.